This entry lists 32 T cell receptor beta chains sequenced from one sample in a study of T cell responses to AZD1222 COVID-19 vaccine (dated by TCRdb to about 2021). The time point label corresponds to: baseline before first vaccination. The treatment or condition label for this specimen denotes: meningococcal conjugate vaccine given as trial control. Library generation was performed with the immunoSEQ multiplex PCR assay. The table was pulled from immuneACCESS by TCRdb, which kept in-frame rearrangements only. Such tables lose some clones; where checked, under half of the loss comes from unresolved V genes, and the rest has no known cause. The sample records under 200,000 clones, around 92% of which are singletons. Roughly 4.4% of the sample comes from the top ten. Sequenced here: peripheral blood, sampled on day 0 of MenACWY control vaccination. These receptors were collected from an adult in good health.

The chain recombines TRBV7-9 with TRBJ2-5; 9 nucleotides line up with TRBD2. V trimming: 5 bases; J trimming: 0 bases; junction bases outside the gene matches: 10. Germline CDR1 is SEHNR and CDR2 is FQNEAQ (reference sequence). CDR3 length equals 17 residues. CDR3 sequence (DNA): TGTGCCAGCAGCCGGGGACTAGCTACTAGGTACCAAGAGACCCAGTACTTC. Its protein product is CASSRGLATRYQETQYF.

This chain connects TRBV4-2 to TRBJ2-2; D gene uncertain. Germline V lookup: CDR1 LGHNA, CDR2 YNFKEQ. The CDR3 runs 12 residues. V dropped 4 bases and J dropped 6 bases, with 6 bases sitting between them. The CDR3 DNA is TGTGCCAGCAGCCGTGGATCCGGGGAGCTGTTTTTT. Protein: CASSRGSGELFF.

The rearrangement uses TRBV7-2 and TRBJ1-2; 7 bases align to TRBD1. The CDR3 sequence is 16 residues long. CDR1 is SGHTA and CDR2 is FQGNSA in the germline V gene. The V segment lost 4 bases and the J segment 0 bases; nucleotides outside the gene matches: 8. The CDR3 loop is CASSSGWGTANYGYTF. The CDR3 coding sequence is TGTGCCAGCAGCTCGGGGTGGGGGACAGCTAACTATGGCTACACCTTC.

This clone has just one count. The chain links TRBV5-1 to TRBJ2-2; D perhaps matches TRBD2 (5 bases). The CDR3 spans 13 residues. The germline gives CDR1 SGHRS, CDR2 YFSETQ. V lost 4 bases, J lost 5 bases, and 9 bases lay in between. The CDR3 loop is CASSLDFTGELFF. For the CDR3, the DNA is TGCGCCAGCAGCCTGGACTTTACCGGGGAGCTGTTTTTT.

The CDR3 spells CASSEGRAGYTF. CDR3 nucleotide sequence: TGTGCCAGCAGTGAAGGTCGGGCTGGCTACACCTTC. The V gene is TRBV2, the J gene TRBJ1-2; no clear D. The CDR3 contains 12 residues. The V gene's germline CDR1 is SNHLY and CDR2 FYNNEI. The ends were cut back, 1 base at V and 7 bases at J, with 7 bases in the middle.

The chain has TRBV5-1 and TRBJ2-3; D is unclear. The V end was cut by 1 base, the J end by 2 bases, with 11 bases between. Germline CDR1 is SGHRS and CDR2 is YFSETQ. The CDR3 sequence is 15 residues long. In DNA, the CDR3 is TGCGCCAGCAGCTTGAGTAGCTCGGTCACAGATACGCAGTATTTT. Translating it yields CASSLSSSVTDTQYF.

V and J are TRBV4-1 and TRBJ1-1, with no clear D. V dropped 0 bases and J dropped 2 bases, with 13 bases sitting between them. The CDR3 extends over 16 amino acids. Germline lookup yields CDR1 MGHRA and CDR2 YSYEKL. The CDR3 is CASSQELGRVNTEAFF. CDR3 coding DNA: TGCGCCAGCAGCCAAGAATTGGGGAGGGTAAACACTGAAGCTTTCTTT.

This clone was detected only once. V is TRBV7-9 and J is TRBJ2-3, with TRBD1 matching 10 bases. Germline V lookup: CDR1 SEHNR, CDR2 FQNEAQ (reference sequence). The J segment lost 6 bases and the V segment lost 6 bases, leaving 3 bases of the junction unmatched. The CDR3 length is 13 residues. CDR3 sequence: CASRDRGTDTQYF. CDR3 nucleotide sequence: TGTGCCAGCAGGGACAGGGGGACGGATACGCAGTATTTT.

The chain couples TRBV5-1 to TRBJ2-7; tentatively, D is TRBD2 (5 bases). Trimming pared 2 bases from V and 3 bases from J, leaving 9 bases between. Germline V gives CDR1 SGHRS, CDR2 YFSETQ. The CDR3 loop spans 13 amino acids. The CDR3 here is CASSFGDGYEQYF. CDR3 bases: TGCGCCAGCAGCTTCGGGGATGGCTACGAGCAGTACTTC.

V gene TRBV28 combines with J gene TRBJ1-2, with D perhaps TRBD1 (5 bases). Germline CDR1 is MDHEN and CDR2 is SYDVKM. Trimming took off 5 bases at V and 2 bases at J, with 9 bases between the two ends. This CDR3 spans 13 amino acids. Written as DNA, the CDR3 is TGTGCCAGCAGTCCCTCAGGGAACTATGGCTACACCTTC. Translation gives CASSPSGNYGYTF.

V gene TRBV3-1 (or the pseudogene TRBV3-2) combines with J gene TRBJ2-3; unclear D gene. The CDR3 covers 12 residues. Per germline, CDR1 LGHDT and CDR2 YNNKEL (reference sequence). V was clipped by 1 base and J by 6 bases, with 5 bases between them. Written as DNA, the CDR3 is TGTGCCAGCAGCCAAGGGCCGGATACGCAGTATTTT. Translated, it gives CASSQGPDTQYF.

This clone was found a few times. The chain has TRBV12-3 or TRBV12-4 and TRBJ1-5; 9 bases fit TRBD1. The CDR3 is 13 amino acids. V trimming: 10 bases; J trimming: 7 bases; junction bases outside the gene matches: 8. The CDR3 DNA reads as TGTGCCACACAGGGGGCCTGGGTGCAGCCCCAGCATTTT. Protein sequence: CATQGAWVQPQHF.

The chain employs TRBV19 and TRBJ2-4; the match to TRBD1 covers 9 bases. V trimming: 5 bases; J trimming: 7 bases; junction bases outside the gene matches: 3. This CDR3 has 13 residues. Germline V lookup: CDR1 LNHDA, CDR2 SQIVND (reference sequence). In DNA form, the CDR3 reads TGTGCCAGTAGTGGGACAGGGAGGAACATTCAGTACTTC. Its protein is CASSGTGRNIQYF.

CDR3 sequence reads: CASSPLPASEQYF. Here the CDR3 DNA reads TGTGCCAGCTCACCTCTACCGGCCTCCGAGCAGTACTTC. The chain uses TRBV18 and TRBJ2-7; no definite D call. This CDR3 is built from 13 residues. Germline V gene data show CDR1 as KGHSH and CDR2 as LQKENI. V lost 3 bases and J 6 bases, leaving 12 bases between the germline ends.

The V call is TRBV29-1, the J call TRBJ1-3; D may be TRBD1 (6 bases). V was clipped by 7 bases and J by 0 bases, with 22 bases between them. CDR1 and CDR2 (germline): SQVTM, ANQGSEA. The CDR3 is 17 amino acids. CDR3 protein: CSARPPTGSHSGNTIYF. The CDR3 DNA follows: TGCAGCGCACGACCGCCGACAGGAAGCCACTCTGGAAACACCATATATTTT.

The rearrangement uses TRBV24-1 and TRBJ2-1, with TRBD2 identical over 14 bases. The CDR3 totals 16 residues. Germline V CDR1 and CDR2: KGHDR, SFDVKD. Losses at the gene ends were 1 base for V and 7 bases for J; bases not matched to a gene: 2. The CDR3 DNA follows: TGTGCCACCAGTGATTTAAGGACTAGCGGGAGGAATGAGCAGTTCTTC. This gives the protein CATSDLRTSGRNEQFF.

The chain combines TRBV6-6 with TRBJ2-5; D ambiguous. Trimming removed 7 bases at V and 1 base at J, with 7 bases between. The length of the CDR3 is 12 residues. The V gene's germline CDR1 is MNHNY and CDR2 SVGAGI (reference sequence). The CDR3 region is CASKSSQETQYF. As DNA, the CDR3 is TGTGCCAGCAAATCGAGCCAAGAGACCCAGTACTTC.

The chain employs TRBV7-2 and TRBJ1-1; D call uncertain. With 4 bases removed from V and 1 base from J, the gap between germline ends came to 7 bases. CDR3 length: 13 residues. Germline lookup yields CDR1 SGHTA and CDR2 FQGNSA. CDR3 in amino acids: CASSYLTNTEAFF. Here the CDR3 DNA reads TGTGCCAGCAGCTACCTAACGAACACTGAAGCTTTCTTT. Full variable domain (rest looked up from reference TRBV7-2 and TRBJ1-1): GAGVSQSPSNKVTEKGKDVELRCDPISGHTALYWYRQSLGQGLEFLIYFQGNSAPDKSGLPSDRFSAERTGGSVSTLTIQRTQQEDSAVYLCASSYLTNTEAFFGQGTRLTVV.

CDR3 in amino acids: CASSQVWDRGRVEQYF. The CDR3 region has the DNA TGTGCCAGCAGCCAAGTATGGGACAGGGGGCGAGTTGAGCAGTACTTC. This chain uses TRBV14 with TRBJ2-7; 12 nucleotides agree with TRBD1. This CDR3 contains 16 residues. V lost 1 base, J lost 7 bases, and 8 bases stayed unmatched. Germline CDR1 and CDR2: SGHDN and FVKESK. The complete variable domain, with remaining parts taken from reference TRBV14 and TRBJ2-7, reads EAGVTQFPSHSVIEKGQTVTLRCDPISGHDNLYWYRRVMGKEIKFLLHFVKESKQDESGMPNNRFLAERTGGTYSTLKVQPAELEDSGVYFCASSQVWDRGRVEQYFGPGTRLTVT.

Concerning this clone: Relative to the germline gene, one junction end is altered; a read error may explain this. The chain carries TRBV24-1 and TRBJ2-7, with D possibly matching TRBD1 (6 bases). The CDR3 loop spans 15 amino acids. Germline CDR1 KGHDR, CDR2 SFDVKD. CDR3: CATSEPGASSDEQYF. CDR3 DNA: TGTGCCACCAGTGAGCCAGGGGCCTCCTCCGACGAGCAGTACTTC.

The chain couples TRBV7-3 to TRBJ1-6, with TRBD1 as a possible D gene (6 bases). The V and J ends lost 2 bases and 7 bases respectively, with 9 bases between them. The CDR3 runs to 14 residues. The germline gives CDR1 SGHTA, CDR2 FQGTGA. CDR3 sequence reads: CASSLQGKNSPLHF. As DNA, the CDR3 is TGTGCCAGCAGCTTACAGGGGAAAAATTCACCCCTCCACTTT. Supplemented by reference TRBV7-3 and TRBJ1-6, the full variable domain reads GAGVSQTPSNKVTEKGKYVELRCDPISGHTALYWYRQSLGQGPEFLIYFQGTGAADDSGLPNDRFFAVRPEGSVSTLKIQRTERGDSAVYLCASSLQGKNSPLHFGNGTRLTVT.

This chain connects TRBV11-1 to TRBJ2-1; D uncertain. The germline V gene encodes CDR1 SGHAT and CDR2 FQDESV (reference sequence). V lost 1 base and J 2 bases, leaving 9 bases between the germline ends. The CDR3 has 15 residues. The CDR3 DNA reads TGTGCCAGCAGCTTAGGGTGGGCCACCTACAATGAGCAGTTCTTC. Its translation is CASSLGWATYNEQFF.

The count of this clone is one. The rearrangement uses TRBV6-2 or TRBV6-3 and TRBJ1-6; no reliable D call. Trimming took 6 bases from V and 7 from J, leaving 7 bases between them. The CDR3 consists of 12 residues. Germline CDR1 is MNHEY and CDR2 is SVGEGT. CDR3 protein: CASSPNNSPLHF. CDR3 bases: TGTGCCAGCAGCCCGAACAATTCACCCCTCCACTTT.

The chain carries TRBV7-9 and TRBJ1-1; D ambiguous. The germline V and J ends were trimmed by 6 bases and 0 bases, with 8 bases remaining between them. The CDR3 totals 13 residues. Germline CDR1 reads SEHNR; CDR2 reads FQNEAQ (reference sequence). CDR3 sequence reads: CASSSILNTEAFF. CDR3 in DNA: TGTGCCAGCAGTTCTATACTGAACACTGAAGCTTTCTTT.

This chain uses TRBV7-9 with TRBJ2-5, with D unresolved. Germline V lookup: CDR1 SEHNR, CDR2 FQNEAQ (reference sequence). With 5 bases removed from V and 1 base from J, the gap between germline ends came to 14 bases. The CDR3 runs to 15 residues. This chain's CDR3 is CASSDEDGIQETQYF. The CDR3 nucleotides read TGTGCCAGCAGCGACGAGGACGGAATCCAAGAGACCCAGTACTTC.

This clone appeared once. The V gene is TRBV5-6, the J gene TRBJ2-5, with a tentative D call TRBD1 (7 bases). This CDR3 is built from 15 residues. CDR1 and CDR2 from the germline V gene are SGHDT and YYEEEE. V shed 3 bases and J shed 3 bases, with 15 bases lying between them. The CDR3 DNA reads as TGTGCCAGCAGCTGGAGGGACAGTATGAAAGAGACCCAGTACTTC. This encodes CASSWRDSMKETQYF.

This clone was counted once. This rearrangement joins TRBV4-2 to TRBJ2-7; either TRBD1 or TRBD2 may fit D (5 bases each). V shed 0 bases and J shed 0 bases, with 21 bases lying between them. This CDR3 comprises 19 residues. Germline assignment: CDR1 LGHNA and CDR2 YNFKEQ. Here the CDR3 reads CASSQEGPLGRAFSYEQYF. CDR3 DNA: TGTGCCAGCAGCCAAGAGGGACCCTTGGGTAGAGCCTTCTCCTACGAGCAGTACTTC.

The chain employs TRBV9 and TRBJ2-7; D perhaps matches TRBD1 (6 bases). CDR3 length equals 15 residues. CDR1 is SGDLS, CDR2 YYNGEE, per germline. Trimming removed 2 bases at V and 4 bases at J, with 16 bases between. CDR3 sequence reads: CASSVGPSGQYEQYF. The CDR3 bases are TGTGCCAGCAGCGTTGGGCCTTCCGGACAGTACGAGCAGTACTTC.

CDR3 DNA sequence: TGTGCCACCTTGGGGGCGCAGTATTTT. This codes for CATLGAQYF. V usage is TRBV10-3 and J usage is TRBJ2-3; the D call may be TRBD1 or TRBD2 (5 bases each). Germline V gene lookup returns CDR1 ENHRY and CDR2 SYGVKD. V lost 10 bases and J 10 bases, leaving 9 bases between the germline ends. The CDR3 sequence is 9 residues long.

The V call is TRBV15, the J call TRBJ2-2; 8 positions match TRBD1. The CDR3 loop spans 17 amino acids. V trimming: 3 bases; J trimming: 5 bases; junction bases outside the gene matches: 11. Germline V CDR1 and CDR2: LNHNV, YYDKDF (reference sequence). The CDR3 protein is CATSSVPSRTGTGELFF. The CDR3 DNA is TGTGCCACCAGCAGTGTCCCCTCCAGGACAGGGACCGGGGAGCTGTTTTTT.

CDR3 sequence: CASSPLADGIEKLFF. Here the CDR3 DNA reads TGTGCCAGCTCACCACTCGCGGATGGGATTGAAAAACTGTTTTTT. The gene calls are TRBV18 and TRBJ1-4, with D uncertain. CDR1 and CDR2 (germline): KGHSH, LQKENI. Trimming removed 1 base at V and 7 bases at J, with 13 bases between. The length of the CDR3 is 15 residues.

The rearrangement links TRBV15 to TRBJ1-6; 7 bases map to TRBD1. This CDR3 is 14 amino acids long. Germline V gene lookup returns CDR1 LNHNV and CDR2 YYDKDF (reference sequence). V shed 2 bases, J shed 7 bases, and the junction held 2 bases outside the gene matches. CDR3 protein: CATSRPGQNSPLHF. As DNA, the CDR3 is TGTGCCACCAGCAGACCGGGACAGAATTCACCCCTCCACTTT.